This T cell receptor (beta chain) was captured by sequencing in a study of T cells in Graves' hyperthyroidism and ophthalmopathy. V was pared by 4 bases and J by 4 bases, with 5 bases of the junction left unmatched. Germline CDR1 reads MNHEY; CDR2 reads SVGEGT. CDR3 size: 15 residues. Amplification targeted TCR beta CDR3 regions from RNA transcripts. The TCR CDR3 was amplified in a first-round RT-PCR using the HTBI primer set. One entry per CDR3 protein, called by TCRdb with MiXCR from the multiplex PCR reads. The repertoire includes 350,000 or so distinct CDR3 sequences, around 18% of them detected once, and around 15% sits in the top ten. In the ophthalmopathy cohort, Clinical Activity Score was at least 3, NOSPECS grade at least 4, and duration under 3 months. This clonotype was recorded at least ten times.

The V gene is TRBV6-2 or TRBV6-3, the J gene TRBJ2-2; 8 bases match TRBD2. The receptor was isolated from a middle-aged woman with Graves' ophthalmopathy. Sequenced sample: blood. The CDR3 DNA sequence: TGTGCCAGCAGTTGGGGACTAGATGGCACCGGGGAGCTGTTTTTT. The encoded protein is CASSWGLDGTGELFF.